This T cell receptor beta chain was observed in a study of T-cell memory formation after mild COVID-19. Details on this clonotype: As yet, its antigen is unknown.

Study-wide results and limits: From day 15 to 85, contracting clones were balanced between CD4 and CD8, whereas later expanders leaned toward CD4+.

cDNA libraries for TCR alpha and TCR beta, carrying sample barcodes and UMIs, came from 5'RACE with constant-segment primers. TCRdb reanalysed the 5' RACE reads using MiXCR and keeps one entry per CDR3 protein. The sample holds 92,000 or so distinct CDR3 sequences, around 15% seen once. The CDR3 length is 17 residues. CDR1 and CDR2 (germline): ENHRY, SYGVKD. With 3 bases clipped from V and 1 base from J, the junction kept 7 bases outside the gene matches. The sequenced material came from PBMCs or a T cell subset sorted from them (not recorded which). This clonotype was sampled from a man between 18 and 29 years old who had mild COVID-19 (a few samples of this study predate the infection). Cell type and time point are not known. The chain carries TRBV10-3 and TRBJ1-2, with 11 bases identical to TRBD1. In DNA form, the CDR3 reads TGTGCCATCAGTGATCCGGGACAGGGGGGAAATAACTATGGCTACACCTTC. Its translation is CAISDPGQGGNNYGYTF.